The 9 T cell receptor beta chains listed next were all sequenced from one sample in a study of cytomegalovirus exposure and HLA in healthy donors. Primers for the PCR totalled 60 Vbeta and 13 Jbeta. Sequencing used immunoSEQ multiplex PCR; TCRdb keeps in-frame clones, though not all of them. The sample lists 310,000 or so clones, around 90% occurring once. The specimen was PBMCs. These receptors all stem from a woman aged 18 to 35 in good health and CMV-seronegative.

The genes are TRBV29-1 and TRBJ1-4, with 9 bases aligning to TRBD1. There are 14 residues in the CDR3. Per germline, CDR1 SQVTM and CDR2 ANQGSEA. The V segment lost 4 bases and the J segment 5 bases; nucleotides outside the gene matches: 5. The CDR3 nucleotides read TGCAGCGTTGCTCGGACAGGGGTAAATGAAAAACTGTTTTTT. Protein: CSVARTGVNEKLFF.

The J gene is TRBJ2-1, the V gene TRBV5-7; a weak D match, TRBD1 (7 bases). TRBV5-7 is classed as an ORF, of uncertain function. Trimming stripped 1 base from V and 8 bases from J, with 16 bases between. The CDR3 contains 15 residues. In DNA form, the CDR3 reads TGTGCCAGCAGCTTGAAGACAGGGTGGGAGGATGAGCAGTTCTTC. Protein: CASSLKTGWEDEQFF.

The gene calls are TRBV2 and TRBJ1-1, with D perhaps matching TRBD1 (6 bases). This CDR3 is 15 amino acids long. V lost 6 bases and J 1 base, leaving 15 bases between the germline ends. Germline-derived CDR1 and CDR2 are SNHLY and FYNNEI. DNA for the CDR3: TGTGCCAGCAGAGGGGGGGGGAATTCGAACACTGAAGCTTTCTTT. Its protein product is CASRGGGNSNTEAFF.

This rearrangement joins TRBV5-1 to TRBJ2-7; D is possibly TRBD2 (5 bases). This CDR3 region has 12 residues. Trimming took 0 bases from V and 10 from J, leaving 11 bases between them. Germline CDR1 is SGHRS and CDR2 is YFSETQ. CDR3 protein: CASSLDPGSQYF. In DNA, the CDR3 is TGCGCCAGCAGCTTGGATCCGGGATCTCAGTACTTC.

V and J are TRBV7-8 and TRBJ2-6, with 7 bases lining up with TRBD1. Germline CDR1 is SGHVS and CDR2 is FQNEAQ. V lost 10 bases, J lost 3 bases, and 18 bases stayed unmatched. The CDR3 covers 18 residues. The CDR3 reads CATLQDREWGFGANVLTF. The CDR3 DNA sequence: TGTGCCACCCTGCAAGACAGGGAGTGGGGTTTTGGGGCCAACGTCCTGACTTTC.

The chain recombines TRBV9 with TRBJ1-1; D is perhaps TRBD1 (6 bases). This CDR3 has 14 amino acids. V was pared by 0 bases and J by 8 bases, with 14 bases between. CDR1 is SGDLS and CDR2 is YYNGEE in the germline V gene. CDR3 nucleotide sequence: TGTGCCAGCAGCGTAGATCAGACAGGCACAGAAGCTTTCTTT. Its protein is CASSVDQTGTEAFF.

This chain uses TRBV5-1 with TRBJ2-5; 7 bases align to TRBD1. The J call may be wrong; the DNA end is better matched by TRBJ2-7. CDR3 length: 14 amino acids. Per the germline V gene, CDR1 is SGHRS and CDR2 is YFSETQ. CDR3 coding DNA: TGCGCCAGCAGCGACACCACAGGGGACCACGAGCAGTACTTC. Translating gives CASSDTTGDHEQYF.

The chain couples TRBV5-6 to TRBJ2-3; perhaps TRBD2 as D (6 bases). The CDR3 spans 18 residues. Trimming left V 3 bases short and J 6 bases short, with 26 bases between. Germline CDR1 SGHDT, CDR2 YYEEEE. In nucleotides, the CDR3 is TGTGCCAGCAGCTCCCTCCTCGGGCTAGCGCTGGAGAGGGATACGCAGTATTTT. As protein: CASSSLLGLALERDTQYF.

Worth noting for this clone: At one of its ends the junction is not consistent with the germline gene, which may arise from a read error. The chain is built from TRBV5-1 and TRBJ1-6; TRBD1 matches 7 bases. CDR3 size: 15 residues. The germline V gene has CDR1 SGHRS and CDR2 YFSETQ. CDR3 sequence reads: CAGSSSGTANSPLHF. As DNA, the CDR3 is TGCGCCGGCAGCTCATCCGGGACAGCTAATTCACCCCTCCACTTT.